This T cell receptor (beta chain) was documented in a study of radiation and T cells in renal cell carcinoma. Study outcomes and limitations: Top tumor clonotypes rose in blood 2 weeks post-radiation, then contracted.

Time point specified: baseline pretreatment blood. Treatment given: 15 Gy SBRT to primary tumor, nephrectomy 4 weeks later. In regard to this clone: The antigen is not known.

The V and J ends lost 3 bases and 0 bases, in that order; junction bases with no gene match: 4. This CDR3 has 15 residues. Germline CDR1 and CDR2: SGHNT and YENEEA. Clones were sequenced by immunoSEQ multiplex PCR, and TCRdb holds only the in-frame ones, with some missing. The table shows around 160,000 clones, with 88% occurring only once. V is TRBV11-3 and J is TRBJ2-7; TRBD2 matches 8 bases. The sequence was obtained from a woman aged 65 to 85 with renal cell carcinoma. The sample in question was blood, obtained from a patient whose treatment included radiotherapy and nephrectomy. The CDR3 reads CASSFLLADSYEQYF. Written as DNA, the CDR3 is TGTGCCAGCAGCTTCTTACTAGCGGACTCCTACGAGCAGTACTTC.